The rows below give T cell receptor beta chains drawn from one sample of a study of blood T cells in healthy people across ages. TCRdb fed the 5' RACE reads into MiXCR, producing one record per CDR3 protein. The data contain hundreds of thousands of distinct CDR3 sequences, roughly 44% of them singletons. Sequenced material: blood. These receptors came from a man between 60 and 75 years old in good health. Each CDR3 is given with its conserved first and last residue. D genes are given only for firm matches. Expanded clones get a size class; other rows say once, few or many, or leave the size out.

j_call	cdr3_length	clone_size	v_call	d_call	cdr3_nt	cdr3_aa
TRBJ2-7	17	many	TRBV11-2	TRBD1	TGTGCCAGCAGCGCCCCGGGACAGGGGTTAATTGGCTACGAGCAGTACTTC	CASSAPGQGLIGYEQYF
TRBJ2-7	16	few	TRBV11-1	TRBD2	TGTGCCAGCAGCCTATCAAGCGGGGGATTTTCCTACGAGCAGTACTTC	CASSLSSGGFSYEQYF
TRBJ2-7	11	NA	TRBV30	NA	TGTGCCGGGGGGCCTACTACGATACAGTACTTC	CAGGPTTIQYF
TRBJ2-3	16	few	TRBV6-5	NA	TGTGCCAGCAGAGTGGTCCGACAGGCCAGCACAGATACGCAGTATTTT	CASRVVRQASTDTQYF
TRBJ2-5	15	NA	TRBV20-1	NA	TGCAGTGCTAGAGAGGGTAGCGGAACTCAAGAGACCCAGTACTTC	CSAREGSGTQETQYF
TRBJ2-7	15	NA	TRBV7-2	NA	TGTGCCAGCAGCGCTCCCGCAGGGAGTTCCTACGAGCAGTACTTC	CASSAPAGSSYEQYF
TRBJ2-7	15	NA	TRBV2	TRBD1	TGTGCCAGCAGTGAGGGACAGATGAAGGCCTACGAGCAGTACTTC	CASSEGQMKAYEQYF
TRBJ1-2	15	few	TRBV27	NA	TGTGCCAGCAGTTTAGGCGGGAGTATTAACTATGGCTACACCTTC	CASSLGGSINYGYTF
TRBJ2-1	13	NA	TRBV24-1	NA	TGTGCCAGTGCGGACAATTACTACAATGAGCAGTTCTTC	CASADNYYNEQFF
TRBJ1-2	13	NA	TRBV5-6	NA	TGTGCCAGCAGCGAGCGTCCCGGGACGGACTACACCTTC	CASSERPGTDYTF
TRBJ1-1	14	few	TRBV28	TRBD1	TGTGCCAGCAGTGGACAGGGACGGTTCACTGAAGCTTTCTTT	CASSGQGRFTEAFF
TRBJ2-6	16	few	TRBV5-1	NA	TGCGCCAGCAGCTTGACACAGGGTAATGGGGCCAACGTCCTGACTTTC	CASSLTQGNGANVLTF
TRBJ1-6	13	few	TRBV6-6	NA	TGTGCCAGCAGATACTTTGATAATTCACCCCTCCACTTT	CASRYFDNSPLHF
TRBJ2-5	14	NA	TRBV3-1	NA	TGTGCCAGCAGTAGCAACGGAGCGAAAGAGACCCAGTACTTC	CASSSNGAKETQYF
TRBJ1-2	12	few	TRBV20-1	NA	TGCAGTGCTAGAGGTAGAGGGTCTGGCTACACCTTC	CSARGRGSGYTF
TRBJ2-7	16	NA	TRBV7-2	TRBD2	TGTGCCAGCAGCTCCTCAGGGACTAGCGGGAACTACGAGCAGTACTTC	CASSSSGTSGNYEQYF
TRBJ1-5	16	few	TRBV4-3	NA	TGCGCCAGCAGCCAAGATGCCCAGGGTGGGGATCAGCCCCAGCATTTT	CASSQDAQGGDQPQHF
TRBJ1-1	14	few	TRBV6-2/TRBV6-3	NA	TGTGCCAGCAGTTATCCCACGAGGGGGAGTGAAGCTTTCTTT	CASSYPTRGSEAFF
TRBJ1-6	17	NA	TRBV4-1	NA	TGCGCCAGCAGCCAAGAGAACAACCAGAGGAGTTTTTCACCCCTCCACTTT	CASSQENNQRSFSPLHF
TRBJ2-6	15	NA	TRBV7-3	NA	TGTGCCAGCAGAAACGACAGGTCTGGGGCCAACGTCCTGACTTTC	CASRNDRSGANVLTF
TRBJ1-5	15	NA	TRBV2	NA	TGTGCCAGCAGTGGACAATGGGGCAGCAATCAGCCCCAGCATTTT	CASSGQWGSNQPQHF
TRBJ1-5	15	once	TRBV18	NA	TGTGCCAGCTCACCCCCGGGAACCCAGGCCCAGCCCCAGCATTTT	CASSPPGTQAQPQHF
TRBJ1-5	18	few	TRBV4-1	TRBD1	TGCGCCAGCAGCCAAGATGGAAAAGGACAGGGGTACAATCAGCCCCAGCATTTT	CASSQDGKGQGYNQPQHF
TRBJ2-3	15	NA	TRBV7-9	NA	TGTGCCAGCAGCTCATGGGGGATTCCACAAGATACGCAGTATTTT	CASSSWGIPQDTQYF
TRBJ2-1	14	NA	TRBV11-2	TRBD2	TGTGCCAGCGGGGGTAGCGGGGGAGACAATGAGCAGTTCTTC	CASGGSGGDNEQFF
TRBJ2-7	18	few	TRBV20-1	TRBD2	TGCAGTGCTAGCGGCCTAGCGGGGGGATCGCAGACGGTCTACGAGCAGTACTTC	CSASGLAGGSQTVYEQYF
TRBJ2-3	14	NA	TRBV5-1	TRBD2	TGCGCCAGCAGCTCCCTAGCGGGGGGAGATACGCAGTATTTT	CASSSLAGGDTQYF
TRBJ2-5	13	NA	TRBV11-2	NA	TGTGCCAGCAGCGAACAGGGCTTGGAGACCCAGTACTTC	CASSEQGLETQYF
TRBJ2-1	18	once	TRBV20-1	TRBD1	TGCAGTGCTCTCCGACAGGGAGAACAAAGATTATACTACAATGAGCAGTTCTTC	CSALRQGEQRLYYNEQFF
TRBJ1-5	15	NA	TRBV7-9	TRBD1	TGTGCCAACAGCACTTCGACAGGGGGCTGGCAGCCCCAGCATTTT	CANSTSTGGWQPQHF
TRBJ1-2	13	NA	TRBV12-3/TRBV12-4	TRBD1	TGTGCCAGCAGTCCGGGACAGGGGCGAGGCTACACCTTC	CASSPGQGRGYTF
TRBJ2-3	12	NA	TRBV9	NA	TGTGCCAGCAGCGGGGGGGCAGATACGCAGTATTTT	CASSGGADTQYF
TRBJ2-3	16	many	TRBV5-1	TRBD1	TGCGCCAGCAGCGCTGGACAGGGAGTCGGCACAGATACGCAGTATTTT	CASSAGQGVGTDTQYF
TRBJ1-4	17	NA	TRBV5-1	NA	TGCGCCAGCAGCTCCGGGACCATGGGAATTACTAATGAAAAACTGTTTTTT	CASSSGTMGITNEKLFF
TRBJ2-5	14	NA	TRBV7-6	NA	TGTGCCAGCAGCGACTCCGGGACTCGGGAGACCCAGTACTTC	CASSDSGTRETQYF
TRBJ2-3	16	once	TRBV6-4	TRBD2	TGTGCCGGCAGTCGGGGCCTAGCGGGGATAGGAGATACGCAGTATTTT	CAGSRGLAGIGDTQYF
TRBJ2-2	20	NA	TRBV6-1	TRBD2	TGTGCTAGCAGCCTCAACCGCCGGACCAGCGGGGCCTCGAACACCGGGGAGCTGTTTTTT	CASSLNRRTSGASNTGELFF
TRBJ1-1	14	NA	TRBV7-9	NA	TGTGCCAGCAGCTTGACAAGGCTGAACACTGAAGCTTTCTTT	CASSLTRLNTEAFF
TRBJ2-3	18	NA	TRBV4-1	NA	TGCGCCAGCAGCCAACAACCTCCTCTCGGGAGTAGCACAGATACGCAGTATTTT	CASSQQPPLGSSTDTQYF
TRBJ2-7	13	many	TRBV20-1	NA	TGCAGTGCGCCAGCGGGCAGCCGCTACGAGCAGTACTTC	CSAPAGSRYEQYF
TRBJ2-1	16	NA	TRBV30	TRBD1	TGTGCCTGGAGTCCCACGGGACAGGGGGTTTTCAGTGAGCAGTTCTTC	CAWSPTGQGVFSEQFF
TRBJ2-5	15	NA	TRBV6-1	NA	TGTGCCAGCAGTGAAAATGTCGGATTCCAAGAGACCCAGTACTTC	CASSENVGFQETQYF
TRBJ2-1	14	NA	TRBV3-1	NA	TGTGCCAGCAGCCAAAGAATGCAGACCAATGAGCAGTTCTTC	CASSQRMQTNEQFF
TRBJ2-6	17	NA	TRBV5-6	NA	TGTGCCAGCAGCTTGGAAGGGGGTGATTTTGGGGCCAACGTCCTGACTTTC	CASSLEGGDFGANVLTF
TRBJ2-5	16	once	TRBV11-2	NA	TGTGCCAGCAGCTTAGGGACCCTAGCGAGTCAAGAGACCCAGTACTTC	CASSLGTLASQETQYF
TRBJ2-7	15	NA	TRBV6-2/TRBV6-3	NA	TGTGCCAGCAGTTACGGACCGAAGACAACCTACGAGCAGTACTTC	CASSYGPKTTYEQYF